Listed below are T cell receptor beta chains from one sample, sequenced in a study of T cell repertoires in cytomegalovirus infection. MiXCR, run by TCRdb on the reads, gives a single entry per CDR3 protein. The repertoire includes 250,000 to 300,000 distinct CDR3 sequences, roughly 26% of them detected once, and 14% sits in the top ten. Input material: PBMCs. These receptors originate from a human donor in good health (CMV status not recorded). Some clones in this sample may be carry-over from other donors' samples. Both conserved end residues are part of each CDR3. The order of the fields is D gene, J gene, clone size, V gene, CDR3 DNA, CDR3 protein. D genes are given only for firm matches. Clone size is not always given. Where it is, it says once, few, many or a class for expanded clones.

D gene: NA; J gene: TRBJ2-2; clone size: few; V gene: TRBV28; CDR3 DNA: TGTGCCAGCAGGGACCAGTGGGGCACCGGGGAGCTGTTTTTT; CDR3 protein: CASRDQWGTGELFF
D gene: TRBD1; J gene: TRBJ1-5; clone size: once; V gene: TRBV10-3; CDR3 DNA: TGTGCCACCCACGACAGGGGAGGTAGCAATCGGCCCCAGCATTTT; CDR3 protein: CATHDRGGSNRPQHF
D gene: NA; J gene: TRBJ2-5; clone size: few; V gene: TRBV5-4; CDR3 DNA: TGTGCCAGCAGCTTCAAGGGGACCAGGTACCAAGAGACCCAGTACTTC; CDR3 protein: CASSFKGTRYQETQYF
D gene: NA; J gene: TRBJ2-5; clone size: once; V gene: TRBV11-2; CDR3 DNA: TGTGCCAGCAGCTCAGTTTCTGAGACCCAGTACTTC; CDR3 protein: CASSSVSETQYF
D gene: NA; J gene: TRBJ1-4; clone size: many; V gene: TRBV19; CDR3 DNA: TGTGCCAGCAACCGCCGAGGGGAAAAACTGTTTTTT; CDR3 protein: CASNRRGEKLFF
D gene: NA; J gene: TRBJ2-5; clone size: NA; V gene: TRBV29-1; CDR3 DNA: TGCAGCGTTGGGCGAGGGGGAGAAGAGACCCAGTACTTC; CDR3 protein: CSVGRGGEETQYF
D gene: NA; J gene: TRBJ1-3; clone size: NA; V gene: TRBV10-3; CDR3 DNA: TGTGGGGGCAGGGAAGGAAACACCATATATTTT; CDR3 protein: CGGREGNTIYF
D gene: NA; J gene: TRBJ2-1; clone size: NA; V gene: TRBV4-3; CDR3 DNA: TGCGCCAGCAGCCTGGAGGGGGGGGACAATGAGCAGTTCTTC; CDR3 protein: CASSLEGGDNEQFF
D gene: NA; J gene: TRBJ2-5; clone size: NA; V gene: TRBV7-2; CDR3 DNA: TGTGCCAGCAGCTTAGTTAAGGGAGCGGAGACCCAGTACTTC; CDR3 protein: CASSLVKGAETQYF
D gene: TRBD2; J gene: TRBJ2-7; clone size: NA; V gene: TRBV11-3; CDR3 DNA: TGTGCCAGCAGCTTAGATTCTAGCGGGTACTACGAGCAGTACTTC; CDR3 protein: CASSLDSSGYYEQYF
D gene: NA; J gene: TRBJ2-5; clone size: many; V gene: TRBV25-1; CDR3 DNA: TGTGCCAGCAGCATGGTTGCGGCCGGAGAGACCCAGTACTTC; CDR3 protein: CASSMVAAGETQYF
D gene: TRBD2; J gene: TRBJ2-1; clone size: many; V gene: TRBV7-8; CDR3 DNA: TGTGCCAGCAGCCGGGGGGGGATCTACAATGAGCAGTTCTTC; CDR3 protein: CASSRGGIYNEQFF
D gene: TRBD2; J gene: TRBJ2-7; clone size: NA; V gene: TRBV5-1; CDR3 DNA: TGCGCCAGCAGCTTGGGGACTAGCGCCGCCTACGAGCAGTACTTC; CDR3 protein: CASSLGTSAAYEQYF
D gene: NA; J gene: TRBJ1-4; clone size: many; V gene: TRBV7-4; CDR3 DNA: TGTGCCAGCAGCCCCGGGACACACATCGCGGAAAAACTGTTTTTT; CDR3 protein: CASSPGTHIAEKLFF
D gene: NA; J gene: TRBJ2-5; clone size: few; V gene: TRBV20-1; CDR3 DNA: TGCAGCCTACTGAAGGGCTCTCAAGAGACCCAGTACTTC; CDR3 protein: CSLLKGSQETQYF
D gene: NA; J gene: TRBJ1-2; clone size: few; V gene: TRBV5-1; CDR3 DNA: TGCGCCAGCAGCCCTGACTCCGTAAATAGGGGCTACACCTTC; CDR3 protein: CASSPDSVNRGYTF
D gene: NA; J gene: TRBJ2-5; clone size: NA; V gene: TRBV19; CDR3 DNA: TGTGCCAGTAGGCAACAAGAGACCCAGTACTTC; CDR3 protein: CASRQQETQYF
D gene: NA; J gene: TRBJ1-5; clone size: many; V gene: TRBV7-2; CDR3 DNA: TGTGCCAGCAGCTTTCAACAAGTCCCTCAGCCCCAGCATTTT; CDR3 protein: CASSFQQVPQPQHF
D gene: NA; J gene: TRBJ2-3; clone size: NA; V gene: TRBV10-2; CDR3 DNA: TGCGCCAGCAGAGAGGGCCTGCGGAATACGCAGTATTTT; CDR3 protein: CASREGLRNTQYF
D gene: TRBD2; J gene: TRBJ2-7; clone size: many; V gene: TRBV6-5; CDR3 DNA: TGTGCCAGCAGTTACTCGATCGGCGGGAGCTCCTACGAGCAGTACTTC; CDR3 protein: CASSYSIGGSSYEQYF
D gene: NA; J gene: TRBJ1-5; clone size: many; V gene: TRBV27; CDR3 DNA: TGTGCCAGCAGTTCCCAGGGGTTAGGCAATCAGCCCCAGCATTTT; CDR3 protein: CASSSQGLGNQPQHF
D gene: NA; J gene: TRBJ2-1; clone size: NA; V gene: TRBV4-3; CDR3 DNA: TGCGCCAGCAATATCATGGGGGTGAATGAGCAGTTCTTC; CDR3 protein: CASNIMGVNEQFF
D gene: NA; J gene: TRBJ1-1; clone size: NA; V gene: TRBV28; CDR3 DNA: TGTGCCAGCACCGGGGCGCACATGAACACTGAAGCTTTCTTT; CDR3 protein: CASTGAHMNTEAFF
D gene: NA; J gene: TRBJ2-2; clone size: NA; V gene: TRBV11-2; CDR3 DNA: TGTGCCAGCAGCCGTGGGGGGCAGACCGGGGAGCTGTTTTTT; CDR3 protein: CASSRGGQTGELFF
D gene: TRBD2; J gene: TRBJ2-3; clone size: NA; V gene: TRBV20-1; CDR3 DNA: TGCAGTGCAAATCGACTAGCGGATGTCACAGATACGCAGTATTTT; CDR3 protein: CSANRLADVTDTQYF
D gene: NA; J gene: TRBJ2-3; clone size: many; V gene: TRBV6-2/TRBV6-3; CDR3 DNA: TGTGCCAGCAGTTATGTGGCTAGCACAGATACGCAGTATTTT; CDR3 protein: CASSYVASTDTQYF
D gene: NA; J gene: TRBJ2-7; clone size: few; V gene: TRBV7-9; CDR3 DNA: TGTGCCAGCAGCTTCGGGGTTTCCTACGAGCAGTACTTC; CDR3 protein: CASSFGVSYEQYF
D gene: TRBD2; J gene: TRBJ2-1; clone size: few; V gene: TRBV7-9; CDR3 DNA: TGTGCCAGCAGCTTAGGGGGACTAGCGGGACTCTACAATGAGCAGTTCTTC; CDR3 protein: CASSLGGLAGLYNEQFF
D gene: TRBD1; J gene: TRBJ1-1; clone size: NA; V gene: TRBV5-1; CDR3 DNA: TGCGCCAGCAGCATTACCGGGACAGGGTCGAACACTGAAGCTTTCTTT; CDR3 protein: CASSITGTGSNTEAFF
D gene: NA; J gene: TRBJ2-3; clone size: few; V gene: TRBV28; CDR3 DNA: TGTGCCAGCAGTTCGTGGGGGAGTAGCACAGATACGCAGTATTTT; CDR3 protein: CASSSWGSSTDTQYF
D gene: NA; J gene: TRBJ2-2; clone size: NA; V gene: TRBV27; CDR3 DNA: TGTGCCAGCAGTTCAGGGGCCATCTGGGGTGGGGAGCTGTTTTTT; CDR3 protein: CASSSGAIWGGELFF
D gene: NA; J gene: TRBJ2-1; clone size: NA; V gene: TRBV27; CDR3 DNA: TGTGCCAGCAGTTTGTCGTCTTGGGGGGACAATGAGCAGTTCTTC; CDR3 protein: CASSLSSWGDNEQFF
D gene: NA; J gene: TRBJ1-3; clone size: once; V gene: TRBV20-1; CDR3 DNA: TGCAGTGCTCCGCTGAGACACTCTGGAAACACCATATATTTT; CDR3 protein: CSAPLRHSGNTIYF
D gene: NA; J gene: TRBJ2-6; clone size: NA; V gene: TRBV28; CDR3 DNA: TGTGCCAGCAGCCTGCGAGGGGGTGCTGGGGCCAACGTCCTGACTTTC; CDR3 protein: CASSLRGGAGANVLTF
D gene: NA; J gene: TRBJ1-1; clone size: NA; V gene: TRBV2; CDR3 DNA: TGTGCCAGCGTATCAAACGTTTTAGGGACTGAAGCTTTCTTT; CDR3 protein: CASVSNVLGTEAFF
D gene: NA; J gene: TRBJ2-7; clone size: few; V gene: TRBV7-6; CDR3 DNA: TGTGCCAGCAGCCCCTGGGCAGATAGCTACGAGCAGTACTTC; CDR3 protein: CASSPWADSYEQYF
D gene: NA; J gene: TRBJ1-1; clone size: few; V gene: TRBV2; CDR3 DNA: TGTGCCAGCAGACTAAGGTTGGAGGGTGCTGAAGCTTTCTTT; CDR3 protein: CASRLRLEGAEAFF
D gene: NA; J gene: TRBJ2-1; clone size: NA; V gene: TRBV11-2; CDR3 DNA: TGTGCCAGCAGCCCAGGCGGTGAGCAGTTCTTC; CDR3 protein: CASSPGGEQFF
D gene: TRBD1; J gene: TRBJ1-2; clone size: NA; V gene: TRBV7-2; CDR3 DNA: TGTGCCAGCAGTAGAGGACAGGGACAGTATGGCTACACCTTC; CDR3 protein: CASSRGQGQYGYTF
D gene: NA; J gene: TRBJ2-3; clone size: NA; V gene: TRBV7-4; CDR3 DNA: TGTGCCAGCAGCTTCGAAGCCACGGGGCGCACAGATACGCAGTATTTT; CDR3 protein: CASSFEATGRTDTQYF
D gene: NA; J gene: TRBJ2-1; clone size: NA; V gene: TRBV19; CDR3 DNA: TGTGCCAGTAGTACGATCGGGAGCTCCTACAATGAGCAGTTCTTC; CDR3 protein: CASSTIGSSYNEQFF
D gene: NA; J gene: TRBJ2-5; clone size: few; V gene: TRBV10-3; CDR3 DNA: TGTGCCATCAGTGATCCTGCTTCCATGGCAGAGACCCAGTACTTC; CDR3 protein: CAISDPASMAETQYF
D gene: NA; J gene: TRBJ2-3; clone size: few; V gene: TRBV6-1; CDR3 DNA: TGTGCCAGCAGGACTCCGGGACTTATCACAGATACGCAGTATTTT; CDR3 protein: CASRTPGLITDTQYF
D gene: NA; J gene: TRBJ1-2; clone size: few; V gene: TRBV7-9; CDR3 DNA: TGTGCCAGCAGCTATCCCGGGGATGGCTACACCTTC; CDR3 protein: CASSYPGDGYTF
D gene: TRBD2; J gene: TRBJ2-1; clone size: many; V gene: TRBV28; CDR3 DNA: TGTGCCAGCAGTCCCCTAGCGGGAATCTACAATGAGCAGTTCTTC; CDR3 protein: CASSPLAGIYNEQFF
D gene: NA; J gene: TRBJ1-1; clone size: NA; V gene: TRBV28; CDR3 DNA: TGTGCCAGCAGTTTGGTTAGTTTAAACACTGAAGCTTTCTTT; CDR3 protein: CASSLVSLNTEAFF
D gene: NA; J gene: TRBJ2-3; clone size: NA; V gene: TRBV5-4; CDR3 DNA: TGTGCCAGCAGTTATCGGGGCACAGATACGCAGTATTTT; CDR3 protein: CASSYRGTDTQYF
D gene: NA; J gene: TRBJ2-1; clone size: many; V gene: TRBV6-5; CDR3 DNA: TGTGCCAGCAGTTACTACCGGGGACCGAGGAATGAGCAGTTCTTC; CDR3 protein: CASSYYRGPRNEQFF
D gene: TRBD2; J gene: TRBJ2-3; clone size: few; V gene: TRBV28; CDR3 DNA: TGTGCCAGCACCATCGGCGGGGGGAGGGCAGATACGCAGTATTTT; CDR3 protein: CASTIGGGRADTQYF
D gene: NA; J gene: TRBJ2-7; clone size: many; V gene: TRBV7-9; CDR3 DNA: TGTGCCAGCAGTCCGACAGACAGTCAGCAGTACTTC; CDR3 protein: CASSPTDSQQYF
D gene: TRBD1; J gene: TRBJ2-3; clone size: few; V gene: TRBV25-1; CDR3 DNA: TGTGCCAGCAGTCCTAACAGGGGAGATACGCAGTATTTT; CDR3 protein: CASSPNRGDTQYF
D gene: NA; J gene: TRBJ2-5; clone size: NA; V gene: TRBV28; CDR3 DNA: TGTGCCAGCACCCCCTTAGGAAAGGAGACCCAGTACTTC; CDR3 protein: CASTPLGKETQYF
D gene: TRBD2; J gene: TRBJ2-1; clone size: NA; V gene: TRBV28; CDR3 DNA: TGTGCCAGCAGCCGGACTAGCGGGAGACACCATGAGCAGTTCTTC; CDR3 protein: CASSRTSGRHHEQFF
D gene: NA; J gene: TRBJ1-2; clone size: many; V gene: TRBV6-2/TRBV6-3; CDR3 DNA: TGTGCCAGCAGTTCCTCCGCCTGGGGAGGGAACCTTGGCTACACCTTC; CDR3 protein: CASSSSAWGGNLGYTF